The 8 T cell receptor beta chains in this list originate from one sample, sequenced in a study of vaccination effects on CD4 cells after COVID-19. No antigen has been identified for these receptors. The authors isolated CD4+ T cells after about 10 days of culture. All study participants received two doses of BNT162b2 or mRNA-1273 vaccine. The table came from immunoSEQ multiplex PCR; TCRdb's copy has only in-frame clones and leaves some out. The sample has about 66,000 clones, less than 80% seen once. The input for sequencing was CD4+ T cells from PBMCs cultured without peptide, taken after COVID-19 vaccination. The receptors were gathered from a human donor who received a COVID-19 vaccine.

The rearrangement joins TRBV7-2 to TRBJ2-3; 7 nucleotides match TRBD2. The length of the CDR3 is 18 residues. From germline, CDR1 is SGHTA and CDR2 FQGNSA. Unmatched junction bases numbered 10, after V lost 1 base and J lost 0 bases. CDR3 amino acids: CASSLVRVAGTSTDTQYF. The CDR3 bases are TGTGCCAGCAGCTTAGTGCGGGTAGCGGGTACTAGCACAGATACGCAGTATTTT. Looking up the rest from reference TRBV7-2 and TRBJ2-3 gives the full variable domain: GAGVSQSPSNKVTEKGKDVELRCDPISGHTALYWYRQSLGQGLEFLIYFQGNSAPDKSGLPSDRFSAERTGGSVSTLTIQRTQQEDSAVYLCASSLVRVAGTSTDTQYFGPGTRLTVL.

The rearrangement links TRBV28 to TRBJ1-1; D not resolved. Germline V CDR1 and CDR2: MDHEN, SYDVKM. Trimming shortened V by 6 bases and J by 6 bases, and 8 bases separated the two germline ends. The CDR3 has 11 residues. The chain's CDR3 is CASRDSPEAFF. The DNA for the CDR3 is TGTGCCAGCAGGGACTCTCCTGAAGCTTTCTTT.

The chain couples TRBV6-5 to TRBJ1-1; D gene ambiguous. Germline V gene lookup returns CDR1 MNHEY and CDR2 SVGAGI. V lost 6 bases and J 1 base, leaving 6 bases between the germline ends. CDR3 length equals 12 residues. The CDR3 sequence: CASRKTNTEAFF. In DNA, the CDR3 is TGTGCCAGCAGGAAGACGAACACTGAAGCTTTCTTT.

This CDR3 is CASSVDLGRGELFF. The DNA for the CDR3 is TGTGCCAGCAGCGTAGACCTGGGGCGGGGGGAGCTGTTTTTT. J is TRBJ2-2 and V is TRBV9, with D perhaps matching TRBD1 (5 bases). V was trimmed by 0 bases and J by 8 bases, leaving 11 bases between them. Germline V gives CDR1 SGDLS, CDR2 YYNGEE. The CDR3 spans 14 residues.

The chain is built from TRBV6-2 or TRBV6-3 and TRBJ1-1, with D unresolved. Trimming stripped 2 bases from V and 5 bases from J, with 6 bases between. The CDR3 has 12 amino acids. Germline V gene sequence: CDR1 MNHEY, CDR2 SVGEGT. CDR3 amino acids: CASSYPWTEAFF. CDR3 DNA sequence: TGTGCCAGCAGTTACCCCTGGACTGAAGCTTTCTTT.

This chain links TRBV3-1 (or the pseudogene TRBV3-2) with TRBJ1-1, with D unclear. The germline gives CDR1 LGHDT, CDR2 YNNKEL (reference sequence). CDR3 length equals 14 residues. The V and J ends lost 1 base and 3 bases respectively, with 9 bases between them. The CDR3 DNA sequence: TGTGCCAGCAGCCAAGTTGGAAGGTACACTGAAGCTTTCTTT. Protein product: CASSQVGRYTEAFF.

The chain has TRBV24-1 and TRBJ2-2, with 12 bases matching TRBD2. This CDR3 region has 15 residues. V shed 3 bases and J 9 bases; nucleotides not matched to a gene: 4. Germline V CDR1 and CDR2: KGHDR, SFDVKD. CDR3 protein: CATSDPSGGAWELFF. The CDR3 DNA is TGTGCCACCAGTGATCCTAGCGGGGGGGCCTGGGAGCTGTTTTTT.

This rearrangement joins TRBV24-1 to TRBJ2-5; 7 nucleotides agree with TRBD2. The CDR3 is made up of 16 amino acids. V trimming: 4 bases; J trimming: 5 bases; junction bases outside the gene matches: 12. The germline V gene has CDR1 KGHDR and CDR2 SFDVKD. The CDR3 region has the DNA TGTGCCACCAGTGACCCGGGGCGCTCCGGGGGGGAGACCCAGTACTTC. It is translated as CATSDPGRSGGETQYF.